Sequencing of this TCR beta chain was carried out in a study of a mutant IDH1 vaccine in newly diagnosed glioma. Across the whole study: Patients under treatment included approximately 60% males and 37.5% females and had a mean age of approximately 43 years. Former treatment meant radiotherapy, temozolomide, or both; the majority had gotten both.

V lost 5 bases and J lost 4; bases outside the gene matches: 3. This CDR3 contains 15 residues. CDR1 LGHNA and CDR2 YSLEER come from the germline V gene. Sample time point: baseline, week 1 (first vaccination visit). The treatment here: pre-vaccination baseline after standard-of-care therapy. This clone has only a few counts. Its antigen remains unknown. The data were produced by immunoSEQ multiplex PCR, yet TCRdb's version contains in-frame clones alone and is incomplete. The sample has over 55,000 clones; about four fifths are singletons. Notes on the study in general: Immune responses arising from the vaccine appeared in about 93% of patients. Top-clonotype changes in peripheral T cells seemed unrelated to pseudoprogression.

The chain recombines TRBV4-3 with TRBJ2-2; 11 nucleotides line up with TRBD2. The receptor was derived from a woman aged 18-29 years with glioma. Some clones in this sample may be carry-over from other donors' samples. The sequencing used peripheral blood mononuclear cells (PBMCs), collected from a glioma patient treated with radiotherapy, temozolomide or both. The CDR3 nucleotides read TGCGCCAGCAGCGATCTAGCGGGGGGCACCGGGGAGCTGTTTTTT. Translation: CASSDLAGGTGELFF.